This T cell receptor beta chain was recovered during a study of Ad26.COV2.S vaccination and SARS-CoV-2 variants. Repertoires were generated with immunoSEQ multiplex PCR, while TCRdb's copy carries only in-frame clones and drops some. The sample lists around 250,000 clones; around 88% were seen once. Study-wide results and caveats: Marked by substantial breadth, spike-specific CD8+ and CD4+ T cell responses were reportedly seen after vaccination.

CDR1 LNHDA and CDR2 SQIVND come from the germline V gene (reference sequence). With 10 bases clipped from V and 1 base from J, the junction kept 6 bases outside the gene matches. The CDR3 consists of 13 residues. Regarding this clone: Its target is not known.

Specified treatment: 15 to 20 received Ad26.COV2.S at low or high dose, single or two shots; 5 received placebo; per-sample allocation not given. Collection of samples fell on day 63 after the first vaccine or placebo injection. What was given as vaccine was an Ad26 vector encoding Wuhan-strain SARS-CoV-2 spike. The source material was peripheral blood, sampled in a trial of Ad26.COV2.S vaccine versus placebo. This chain links TRBV19 with TRBJ1-1, with 7 bases matching TRBD1. This receptor was taken from a person aged 18 to 65 who received the Ad26.COV2.S COVID-19 vaccine or a placebo. The CDR3 coding sequence is TGTGCCACTAAAGGACAGGAGAACACTGAAGCTTTCTTT. This sequence encodes CATKGQENTEAFF.